This TCR beta chain stems from a study of OX40 agonist ivuxolimab in advanced cancers. Study-wide background: People who had prior anti-PD-1, anti-PD-L1 or anti-CTLA-4 therapy could take part, and about 37% had some. General observations from the study: Expanded clones were, on average, more numerous among CD8+ T cells than CD4+.

Assay used: immunoSEQ multiplex PCR; TCRdb lists only in-frame clones, some missing. The table records tens of thousands of clones, 75% to 90% of them present only once. CDR3 length equals 13 residues. The V end lost 5 bases, the J end lost 2 bases, and 4 bases lay between the germline ends. The germline V gene encodes CDR1 SNHLY and CDR2 FYNNEI. Concerning this clone: The antigen is unknown.

The clonotype originates from an adult with an advanced solid tumor such as melanoma, head and neck, liver or kidney cancer. J is TRBJ2-6 and V is TRBV2; D not resolved. The material was CD4+ or CD8+ T cells sorted from blood, obtained in a trial of the OX40 agonist ivuxolimab. CDR3 nucleotides: TGTGCCAGCAGTTCCACTGGGGCCAACGTCCTGACTTTC. Translated, it gives CASSSTGANVLTF.